This T cell receptor beta chain was found in a study of tumor-infiltrating lymphocytes in primary liver carcinoma. TCR beta cDNA was reverse-transcribed from about 0.45 ug of total RNA. The reaction used a constant-region primer and ProtoScript II reverse transcriptase. What produced the TCR beta libraries was three nested multiplex PCR rounds using slightly modified ARM-PCR. TCRdb used MiXCR to reprocess the multiplex PCR reads, holding one entry per CDR3 protein. The data hold around 88,000 distinct CDR3 sequences, with around 68% observed a single time. Starting material for RNA and DNA co-extraction consisted of about 20-30 mg of unsorted bulk tissue. The sequencing sample was made of tumor-adjacent normal liver tissue. The clonotype was recovered from a man aged 35 to 55 with primary liver carcinoma and hepatitis B virus infection.

The CDR3 sequence is CASSLDGSYEQYF. CDR3 bases: TGTGCCAGTAGTCTCGATGGATCCTACGAGCAGTACTTC. This chain links TRBV6-1 with TRBJ2-7; D ambiguous. Germline loops: CDR1 MNHNS, CDR2 SASEGT. Trimming stripped 9 bases from V and 1 base from J, with 13 bases between. The CDR3 runs to 13 residues.